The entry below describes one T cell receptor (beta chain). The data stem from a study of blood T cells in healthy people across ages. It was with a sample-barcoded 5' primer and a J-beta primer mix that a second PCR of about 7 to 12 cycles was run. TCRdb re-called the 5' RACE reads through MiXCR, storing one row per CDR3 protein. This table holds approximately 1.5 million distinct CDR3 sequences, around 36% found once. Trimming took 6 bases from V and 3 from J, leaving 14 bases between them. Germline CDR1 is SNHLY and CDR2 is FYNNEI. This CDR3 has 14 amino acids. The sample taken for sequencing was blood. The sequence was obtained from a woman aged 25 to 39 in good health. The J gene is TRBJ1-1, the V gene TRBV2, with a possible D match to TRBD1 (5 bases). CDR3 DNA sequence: TGTGCCAGCAGAACCGGGGGGTTCGACACTGAAGCTTTCTTT. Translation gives CASRTGGFDTEAFF.